This T cell receptor (beta chain) was obtained from a study of T cells in localized non-small cell lung cancer. Study observations and caveats: Clonality of T cells reached its maximum in uninvolved adjacent lung, surpassing tumor. Higher blood T cell density tracked longer overall survival.

The CDR3 covers 16 residues. Germline V lookup: CDR1 SGHNT, CDR2 YENEEA. Trimming removed 5 bases from V and 4 bases from J; junction bases left unmatched: 12. Some clones are missing from TCRdb's copy, which holds only in-frame ones; the method was immunoSEQ multiplex PCR. Among some 40,000 clones listed, just over 90% were seen once. In the case of this clone: The antigen is unknown.

The chain has TRBV11-3 and TRBJ2-3; 7 bases fit TRBD1. This TCR was sampled from a female donor older than 55 with stage I lung adenocarcinoma. The sample here was peripheral blood, taken before any cancer treatment. This CDR3 reads CASSQSRGKGADTQYF. CDR3 sequence (DNA): TGTGCCAGCAGCCAATCCAGGGGGAAGGGGGCAGATACGCAGTATTTT.